This TCR beta chain emerged from a study of T-cell memory formation after mild COVID-19 (dated by TCRdb to the early 2020s). With regard to the full study: TCR sequence clusters from the two donors were found to be largely donor specific. T-cell clones expanding and contracting after mild COVID-19 in a couple of donors were tracked by longitudinal TCRalpha and TCRbeta repertoire sequencing. Two young, previously healthy adult volunteers made up the cohort, one male and one female.

There are many counts of this clonotype. Its antigen specificity is not known. Within one base of it there is no much larger clone, and no base qualities were kept. This sample was sequenced with an Illumina NovaSeq 6000. TCRalpha and TCRbeta cDNA libraries were constructed by 5'RACE with constant-segment primers, with sample barcodes and unique molecular identifiers being introduced. Trizol reagent was used to extract RNA from every sample. The libraries were amplified in two PCR steps, and the second step added a second sample barcode and Illumina TruSeq adapters. Sequencing of the libraries was done on an Illumina NovaSeq, producing 2 x 150 bp paired-end reads. For the original study's pipeline: The reads were demultiplexed and collapsed into UMI-guided consensus sequences using migec v1.2.7. Using mixcr v2.1.11, the UMI consensuses were aligned to TRA and TRB V and J templates and assembled into clonotypes. Clonotypes were classified as expanded or contracted when called significant by both edgeR and NoisET, with noise models trained on biological replicates. For edgeR calls, the cutoffs were a false discovery rate-adjusted p below 0.01 and a log2 fold-change threshold of 1. PCA with hierarchical clustering of max-normalized trajectories of the 1000 most abundant clonotypes was used as exploratory dynamics analysis. Separately sequenced CD4+ and CD8+ repertoires were used to assign a CD4 or CD8 phenotype to each responding clone. TCRdb itself trimmed the public reads at Q25 with fastp, ran MiXCR and retained productive beta chains. Rows matching on CDR3 protein sequence are summarized as one entry with the most common DNA and genes. The V and J calls, along with clone size, are taken from TCRdb and not from the paper's own processing. The sample table shows about 340,000 distinct CDR3 sequences, and 20% to 25% are seen once. The top ten clonotypes cover 20% to 25% of the sample.

PBMCs were isolated by Ficoll-Paque density gradient centrifugation. Study-wide findings and limitations: Whether the second-wave clones peaking on day 37 were SARS-CoV-2 specific was not confirmed. Only a couple of mild cases were covered by the study, and larger cohorts that include severe cases with pre-infection samples were considered necessary. Contracting CD4+ clones appeared mostly in the CM and EM memory subsets, whereas CD8+ clones were enriched in EMRA. Some responding clones were found in pre-infection memory, which suggests that pre-existing cross-reactive memory T cells took part in the SARS-CoV-2 response. Clones contracting from day 15 to 85 had balanced CD4/CD8 phenotypes, while a second wave expanding from day 15 to 37 was biased towards CD4+.

Sequences LGHNA (CDR1) and YSLEER (CDR2) are obtained from the germline V gene. V loses 0 bases of germline sequence and J loses 6 bases, and the interval between the two ends is 22 bases. The CDR3 covers 18 residues, taking in both the cysteine and the phenylalanine. Just the 54-base CDR3 DNA is kept, in frame starting at base 1. Rearrangement joined TRBV4-3 to TRBJ2-3, with the D assignment possibly TRBD1 or TRBD2, given 5 matching bases for each. The TCR sequence derives from a young man who had mild COVID-19 (a few samples of this study predate the infection). The sample titles of this study are shuffled in the database, so cell type and time point are left out; the donor was told from shared clones. Specimen: PBMCs or a T cell subset sorted from them (not recorded which). The DNA sequence is as follows: TGCGCCAGCAGCCAAGATGCCCGCGCCCTATCCGGGGCGGATACGCAGTATTTT. It is translated as CASSQDARALSGADTQYF.